This T cell receptor (beta chain) stems from a study of cytomegalovirus exposure and HLA in healthy donors. CDR1 and CDR2 from the germline V gene are MGHRA and YSYEKL. The CDR3 has 17 residues. V lost 0 bases, J lost 6 bases, and 11 bases stayed unmatched. 60 Vbeta and 13 Jbeta primers were used in PCR. Profiling relied on immunoSEQ multiplex PCR, and the TCRdb table lists in-frame clones only, not all of them. The sample lists 150,000 to 200,000 clones, around 84% seen once, with 3.4% in the top ten. This chain joins TRBV4-1 and TRBJ2-3; 8 positions agree with TRBD2. The sequenced sample was PBMCs. The receptor was derived from a man aged 40-49 years in good health and CMV-seropositive. The CDR3 DNA reads TGCGCCAGCAGCCAAGAAGGAGCGGGGGAGCCGAGGGATACGCAGTATTTT. As protein: CASSQEGAGEPRDTQYF.